The 27 T cell receptor beta chains below all came from one sample that was sequenced in a study of circulating and synovial CD4+ cells in juvenile arthritis. The data were produced by immunoSEQ multiplex PCR, yet TCRdb's version contains in-frame clones alone and is incomplete. Of 14,000 or so clones listed, over 70% are singletons. The sample comprised CD4+ T cells from synovial fluid. The receptors originated from a human patient with juvenile idiopathic arthritis. Some clones in this sample may be carry-over from other donors' samples.

This clone was detected only a few times. J is TRBJ1-1 and V is TRBV5-6; D is unclear. The V end was cut by 3 bases, the J end by 10 bases, with 16 bases between. The CDR3 totals 13 residues. Germline lookup yields CDR1 SGHDT and CDR2 YYEEEE. The DNA of the CDR3 is TGTGCCAGCAGCTCGGAGCTCGCAGTATTAGCTTTCTTT. It codes for CASSSELAVLAFF.

V usage is TRBV7-9 and J usage is TRBJ1-2; D unclear. Germline CDR1 SEHNR, CDR2 FQNEAQ (reference sequence). Trimming pared 10 bases from V and 0 bases from J, leaving 12 bases between. The CDR3 covers 13 residues. The CDR3 nucleotides read TGTGCCACCAACCCCCAGACTAACTATGGCTACACCTTC. It specifies CATNPQTNYGYTF.

The chain has TRBV27 and TRBJ2-3; 7 bases are shared with TRBD1. Germline V gene data show CDR1 as MNHEY and CDR2 as SMNVEV (reference sequence). V lost 5 bases to trimming and J lost 5 bases; unmatched junction nucleotides: 13. This CDR3 is 16 amino acids long. Here the CDR3 reads CASSRAGTVDRDTQYF. For the CDR3, the DNA is TGTGCCAGCAGTCGAGCCGGGACAGTGGACAGAGATACGCAGTATTTT.

The rearrangement uses TRBV19 and TRBJ1-5; D is uncertain. Germline assignment: CDR1 LNHDA and CDR2 SQIVND (reference sequence). V dropped 5 bases and J dropped 0 bases, with 14 bases sitting between them. The CDR3 has 16 amino acids. This CDR3 reads CASSSSRTYSNQPQHF. The CDR3 DNA follows: TGTGCCAGTAGTTCGAGCCGAACGTATAGCAATCAGCCCCAGCATTTT.

The chain uses TRBV2 and TRBJ1-1; 8 bases align to TRBD1. The trim removed 8 bases at V and 4 bases at J, leaving 12 bases unmatched. The germline CDR1 and CDR2 sequences are SNHLY and FYNNEI. The CDR3 covers 15 residues. The CDR3 loop reads CASQGPRQGSTEAFF. The CDR3 DNA is TGTGCCAGCCAGGGACCGAGACAGGGGAGCACTGAAGCTTTCTTT. The full variable domain, completed using reference TRBV2 and TRBJ1-1, is EPEVTQTPSHQVTQMGQEVILRCVPISNHLYFYWYRQILGQKVEFLVSFYNNEISEKSEIFDDQFSVERPDGSNFTLKIRSTKLEDSAMYFCASQGPRQGSTEAFFGQGTRLTVV.

The J gene is TRBJ2-7, the V gene TRBV4-1, with 10 bases fitting TRBD2. The V gene end was trimmed by 4 bases and the J gene end by 4 bases; junction bases not matched to a gene: 10. Per the germline V gene, CDR1 is MGHRA and CDR2 is YSYEKL. CDR3 length: 16 amino acids. The CDR3 sequence: CASSPSWASGGYEQYF. The CDR3 region has the DNA TGCGCCAGCAGCCCATCATGGGCTAGCGGGGGTTACGAGCAGTACTTC.

The genes are TRBV4-2 and TRBJ2-5; tentatively, D is TRBD1 (6 bases). The end of the DNA fits TRBJ2-7 better, so the J call may be wrong. The CDR3 is 15 amino acids. CDR1 is LGHNA, CDR2 YNFKEQ, per germline. The CDR3 sequence is CASSQEQGVSYEQYF. In nucleotides, the CDR3 is TGTGCCAGCAGCCAAGAACAGGGCGTCTCCTACGAGCAGTACTTC.

This clone was recorded once. The chain joins TRBV7-9 to TRBJ2-4, with D possibly TRBD1 on 7 matching bases. The CDR3 has 16 residues. Germline V gives CDR1 SEHNR, CDR2 FQNEAQ (reference sequence). V was cut by 1 base and J by 8 bases, with 18 bases left in between. The CDR3 DNA reads TGTGCCAGCAGCTTAGGTGTGGCAGGGGGGACGGACATTCAGTACTTC. Amino acids: CASSLGVAGGTDIQYF.

The V and J genes are TRBV18 and TRBJ1-1; no clear D. The germline CDR1 and CDR2 sequences are KGHSH and LQKENI. The V gene lost 1 base and the J gene lost 0 bases, with 12 bases spanning the gap. There are 16 residues in the CDR3. CDR3 DNA: TGTGCCAGCTCACCACGGAGGGTAGAAATGAACACTGAAGCTTTCTTT. Translated: CASSPRRVEMNTEAFF.

Turning to this clone: An end of the junction differs from the germline gene, which may be a read error. At the DNA level, this CDR3 is encoded by other sequences in the same sample as well. This chain connects TRBV6-5 to TRBJ1-6; 7 bases are a match to TRBD1. From germline, CDR1 is MNHEY and CDR2 SVGAGI. The CDR3 length is 13 residues. The CDR3 is CASSYGQDSPLHF. DNA of the CDR3: TGTGCCAGCAGTTACGGACAGGATTCCCCCCTCCACTTT.

This clone is categorized as medium-sized. The V call is TRBV6-6, the J call TRBJ2-5; possible D gene TRBD1, 6 bases. Between the trimmed V and J ends, which lost 6 bases and 2 bases, there was a span of 13 bases. Germline V gives CDR1 MNHNY, CDR2 SVGAGI (reference sequence). The CDR3 runs to 14 residues. As DNA, the CDR3 is TGTGCCAGCAGGGGGGACACCGATCAAGAGACCCAGTACTTC. Translating it yields CASRGDTDQETQYF.

Comment on this clone: At one of its ends the junction is not consistent with the germline gene, which may arise from a read error. The genes are TRBV4-1 and TRBJ2-7, with a tentative D call TRBD1 (5 bases). CDR1 and CDR2 (germline): MGHRA, YSYEKL. The CDR3 is 14 residues long. As DNA, the CDR3 is TGCGCCAGCGGCCACCCCCAGGGCTCCTACGAGCAGTACTTC. This encodes CASGHPQGSYEQYF.

The chain recombines TRBV4-3 with TRBJ1-1; D possibly corresponds to TRBD1 (5 bases). The CDR3 consists of 14 residues. V was clipped by 1 base and J by 6 bases, with 12 bases between them. Germline values: CDR1 LGHNA, CDR2 YSLEER. The CDR3, as DNA: TGCGCCAGCAGCCAAGGGCAACAGGCTGCTGAAGCTTTCTTT. The encoded protein is CASSQGQQAAEAFF.

The rearrangement uses TRBV13 and TRBJ1-2, with a possible D match to TRBD1 (5 bases). This CDR3 is built from 14 residues. Germline CDR1 is PRHDT and CDR2 is FYEKMQ (reference sequence). Trimming pared 0 bases from V and 2 bases from J, leaving 7 bases between. CDR3 bases: TGTGCCAGCAGCTTAGGTACAGGAAACTATGGCTACACCTTC. Translated, it gives CASSLGTGNYGYTF. Variable domain in full (rest from reference TRBV13 and TRBJ1-2): AAGVIQSPRHLIKEKRETATLKCYPIPRHDTVYWYQQGPGQDPQFLISFYEKMQSDKGSIPDRFSAQQFSDYHSELNMSSLELGDSALYFCASSLGTGNYGYTFGSGTRLTVV.

Points on this clone: Different DNA sequences within this sample yield the same CDR3. The gene calls are TRBV7-2 and TRBJ2-1; D gene ambiguous. The CDR3 runs to 13 residues. V was shortened by 5 bases and J by 4 bases, with 9 bases between the two germline ends. The germline V gene encodes CDR1 SGHTA and CDR2 FQGNSA. The CDR3 nucleotides are TGTGCCAGCAGCCCCTACCTATACAATGAGCAGTTCTTC. This encodes CASSPYLYNEQFF.

This clone was observed once. The V call is TRBV5-6, the J call TRBJ2-3; D gene uncertain. Germline CDR1 reads SGHDT; CDR2 reads YYEEEE. The CDR3 loop spans 12 amino acids. Trimming removed 2 bases from V and 3 bases from J, with 4 bases in between. CDR3 in amino acids: CASSFTTDTQYF. Here the CDR3 DNA reads TGTGCCAGCAGCTTCACTACAGATACGCAGTATTTT.

CDR3 DNA: TGTGCCCAAGGAGAGAACACTGAAGCTTTCTTT. Its protein is CAQGENTEAFF. The chain uses TRBV6-1 and TRBJ1-1; the D is unclear. The V and J ends lost 11 bases and 1 base respectively, with 8 bases between them. The CDR3 sequence is 11 residues long. CDR1 and CDR2 from the germline V gene are MNHNS and SASEGT.

The V gene is TRBV6-5, the J gene TRBJ1-3, with D tentatively TRBD1 (5 bases). Germline CDR1 is MNHEY and CDR2 is SVGAGI. There are 13 residues in the CDR3. Trimming removed 10 bases from V and 2 bases from J, with 12 bases in between. The CDR3 nucleotides are TGTGCCACCCAGGGAATCGCTGGAAACACCATATATTTT. Translating gives CATQGIAGNTIYF.

About this clone: This CDR3 is also generated by other DNA sequences in the sample. J is TRBJ1-4 and V is TRBV18; no reliable D call. Germline-derived CDR1 and CDR2 are KGHSH and LQKENI. The CDR3 contains 15 residues. Trimming pared 3 bases from V and 5 bases from J, leaving 13 bases between. DNA for the CDR3: TGTGCCAGCTCACCGCGTGGGCAGGCCAATGAAAAACTGTTTTTT. As protein: CASSPRGQANEKLFF.

V is TRBV28 and J is TRBJ2-5, with 8 positions matching TRBD1. From germline, CDR1 is MDHEN and CDR2 SYDVKM. The J segment lost 5 bases and the V segment lost 4 bases, leaving 12 bases of the junction unmatched. The CDR3 runs to 16 residues. CDR3 nucleotides: TGTGCCAGCAGTTCAAACAGGGGGGCTGTAAGGGAGACCCAGTACTTC. It specifies CASSSNRGAVRETQYF.

The chain employs TRBV28 and TRBJ1-1; 9 bases align to TRBD1. V gave up 5 bases and J gave up 5 bases; unmatched junction bases: 3. The CDR3 has 13 residues. Germline CDR1 is MDHEN and CDR2 is SYDVKM. The CDR3 coding sequence is TGTGCCAGCAGTCCCGGACAGGGGACTGAAGCTTTCTTT. Amino acid sequence: CASSPGQGTEAFF.

This clone was counted a few times. V usage is TRBV4-1 and J usage is TRBJ1-2; weak D call: TRBD1 (6 bases). The germline CDR1 and CDR2 sequences are MGHRA and YSYEKL. This CDR3 has 15 amino acids. The ends were cut back, 0 bases at V and 8 bases at J, with 16 bases in the middle. The CDR3 DNA follows: TGCGCCAGCAGCCAAGATCCCGGACAGTATGGGGGCTACACCTTC. It translates to CASSQDPGQYGGYTF.

The gene calls are TRBV18 and TRBJ2-5; 11 bases match TRBD1. This CDR3 comprises 19 residues. Unmatched junction bases numbered 19, after V lost 6 bases and J lost 4 bases. Germline-derived CDR1 and CDR2 are KGHSH and LQKENI. The CDR3 DNA sequence: TGTGCCAGCTCCCTTGGACAGGGGGCCGGGACTAGCTATGGAGAGACCCAGTACTTC. This codes for CASSLGQGAGTSYGETQYF.

This clone has more than one count but fewer than ten. The chain links TRBV7-3 to TRBJ2-5, with TRBD2 matching 8 bases. CDR1 and CDR2 (germline): SGHTA, FQGTGA. CDR3 length: 13 residues. V lost 5 bases, J lost 7 bases, and 6 bases stayed unmatched. The CDR3 nucleotides read TGTGCCAGCAGCCAGGGACTAGGGGGGACCCAGTACTTC. Protein product: CASSQGLGGTQYF.

The genes are TRBV19 and TRBJ1-4; D not certain. Germline V lookup: CDR1 LNHDA, CDR2 SQIVND (reference sequence). V lost 4 bases and J lost 0, with 12 bases in between. CDR3 length: 16 residues. The CDR3 bases are TGTGCCAGTAGTACCTTTATCGGAGCAACTAATGAAAAACTGTTTTTT. The encoded protein is CASSTFIGATNEKLFF.

The chain uses TRBV6-6 and TRBJ2-1, with 7 bases matching TRBD2. V lost 6 bases, J lost 6 bases, and 2 bases stayed unmatched. There are 12 residues in the CDR3. Germline values: CDR1 MNHNY, CDR2 SVGAGI (reference sequence). CDR3 DNA: TGTGCCAGCAGCCCGGGGGGCAATGAGCAGTTCTTC. As protein: CASSPGGNEQFF.

This rearrangement joins TRBV9 to TRBJ1-6, with a tentative D call TRBD1 (6 bases). V was cut by 5 bases and J by 9 bases, with 18 bases left in between. The CDR3 consists of 15 residues. Germline V gene sequence: CDR1 SGDLS, CDR2 YYNGEE. CDR3 region: CASSVQGGNGSPLHF. CDR3 DNA: TGTGCCAGCAGTGTACAGGGAGGCAACGGTTCACCCCTCCACTTT.